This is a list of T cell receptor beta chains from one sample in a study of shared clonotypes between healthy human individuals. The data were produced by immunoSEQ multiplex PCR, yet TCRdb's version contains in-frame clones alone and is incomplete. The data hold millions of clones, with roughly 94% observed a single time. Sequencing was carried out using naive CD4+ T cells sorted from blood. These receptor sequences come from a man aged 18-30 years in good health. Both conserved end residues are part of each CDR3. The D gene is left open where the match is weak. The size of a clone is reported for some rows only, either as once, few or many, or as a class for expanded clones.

CDR3nt: TGTGCTAGTGGTTTGGTCCATATCATGGGACTTTCTGCCTACGAGCAGTACTTC
CDR3aa: CASGLVHIMGLSAYEQYF
d_gene: NA
j_gene: TRBJ2-7
v_gene: TRBV12-5
abundance: once

CDR3nt: TGTGCCATCACTAAAACCGGGACAGAGGCCATGAACACTGAAGCTTTCTTT
CDR3aa: CAITKTGTEAMNTEAFF
d_gene: TRBD1
j_gene: TRBJ1-1
v_gene: TRBV10-3
abundance: NA

CDR3nt: TGTGCCACCAGCAGCGGTAGCGGGAGGAATGAGCAGTTCTTC
CDR3aa: CATSSGSGRNEQFF
d_gene: TRBD2
j_gene: TRBJ2-1
v_gene: TRBV15
abundance: NA

CDR3nt: TGTGCCAGTAGTATCTTAGCAGGGAGGGAGACCCAGTACTTC
CDR3aa: CASSILAGRETQYF
d_gene: NA
j_gene: TRBJ2-5
v_gene: TRBV19
abundance: NA

CDR3nt: TGTGCCAGCCGACTAGCGGAGAGCACAGATACGCAGTATTTT
CDR3aa: CASRLAESTDTQYF
d_gene: TRBD2
j_gene: TRBJ2-3
v_gene: TRBV2
abundance: NA

CDR3nt: TGTGCCAGCTCACCATCCCCAGGGGACTTAACCGGGGAGCTGTTTTTT
CDR3aa: CASSPSPGDLTGELFF
d_gene: NA
j_gene: TRBJ2-2
v_gene: TRBV18
abundance: NA

CDR3nt: TGTGCCATCAGTGACGGCACACAGAACACTGAAGCTTTCTTT
CDR3aa: CAISDGTQNTEAFF
d_gene: NA
j_gene: TRBJ1-1
v_gene: TRBV10-3
abundance: NA

CDR3nt: TGTGCCACCTTCCTGGGGAGATTGAACACTGAAGCTTTCTTT
CDR3aa: CATFLGRLNTEAFF
d_gene: NA
j_gene: TRBJ1-1
v_gene: TRBV6-5
abundance: once

CDR3nt: TGTGCCATCAGTGAGTCGGGGGACACGAGCTACTACAATGAGCAGTTCTTC
CDR3aa: CAISESGDTSYYNEQFF
d_gene: NA
j_gene: TRBJ2-1
v_gene: TRBV10-3
abundance: NA

CDR3nt: TGTGCCAGCAGTGTATACGGGGGCAGCTCCTACAATGAGCAGTTCTTC
CDR3aa: CASSVYGGSSYNEQFF
d_gene: NA
j_gene: TRBJ2-1
v_gene: TRBV2
abundance: NA

CDR3nt: TGTGCCAGCAGCTTGGGACTCTCTGGGGCCAACGTCCTGACTTTC
CDR3aa: CASSLGLSGANVLTF
d_gene: NA
j_gene: TRBJ2-6
v_gene: TRBV5-6
abundance: NA

CDR3nt: TGTGCCAGCAGTGAAGCGATAGGGCCCCGTAGCAATCAGCCCCAGCATTTT
CDR3aa: CASSEAIGPRSNQPQHF
d_gene: NA
j_gene: TRBJ1-5
v_gene: TRBV2
abundance: NA

CDR3nt: TGCGCCAGCCGGACTAGCACAGATACGCAGTATTTT
CDR3aa: CASRTSTDTQYF
d_gene: NA
j_gene: TRBJ2-3
v_gene: TRBV5-1
abundance: NA

CDR3nt: TGTGCCAGCAGTGTCGTGGGGACAGCGGCGAACACTGAAGCTTTCTTT
CDR3aa: CASSVVGTAANTEAFF
d_gene: TRBD1
j_gene: TRBJ1-1
v_gene: TRBV25-1
abundance: NA

CDR3nt: TGTGCCTGGAGTGCCCCGGGTGGAACTAATGAAAAACTGTTTTTT
CDR3aa: CAWSAPGGTNEKLFF
d_gene: NA
j_gene: TRBJ1-4
v_gene: TRBV30
abundance: NA

CDR3nt: TGTGCCAGCAGCCAAGTAACTAGCGGGAGTGGCGGGGAGCTGTTTTTT
CDR3aa: CASSQVTSGSGGELFF
d_gene: TRBD2
j_gene: TRBJ2-2
v_gene: TRBV14
abundance: NA

CDR3nt: TGCAGTGCCATAGTAAACACTGAAGCTTTCTTT
CDR3aa: CSAIVNTEAFF
d_gene: NA
j_gene: TRBJ1-1
v_gene: TRBV20-1
abundance: NA

CDR3nt: TGTGCCAGCAGTGACCCCCAGCGGCGCGGCTACACCTTC
CDR3aa: CASSDPQRRGYTF
d_gene: NA
j_gene: TRBJ1-2
v_gene: TRBV6-1
abundance: NA

CDR3nt: TGTGCCAGCAGTGAACAGCAGGGAGAGCAGTACTTC
CDR3aa: CASSEQQGEQYF
d_gene: NA
j_gene: TRBJ2-7
v_gene: TRBV2
abundance: NA

CDR3nt: TGCGCCAGCAGCCAGCGGGCGTGGGACGAGCAGTACTTC
CDR3aa: CASSQRAWDEQYF
d_gene: NA
j_gene: TRBJ2-7
v_gene: TRBV5-1
abundance: NA

CDR3nt: TGTGCCAGCAGTTACTCAGGGGGGAGCTACGAGCAGTACTTC
CDR3aa: CASSYSGGSYEQYF
d_gene: NA
j_gene: TRBJ2-7
v_gene: TRBV6-6
abundance: NA

CDR3nt: TGTGCCAGCAGCCCAGGACTAGCGGGATCCTCAGATACGCAGTATTTT
CDR3aa: CASSPGLAGSSDTQYF
d_gene: TRBD2
j_gene: TRBJ2-3
v_gene: TRBV7-2
abundance: NA

CDR3nt: TGTGCCAGCAGTCCCCCTGTGGACAGGGAGGGCGGCTACACCTTC
CDR3aa: CASSPPVDREGGYTF
d_gene: TRBD1
j_gene: TRBJ1-2
v_gene: TRBV6-5
abundance: NA

CDR3nt: TGTGCCAGCAGCTCTCCGAGGTGGGGAGCTTTCGAGCAGTACTTC
CDR3aa: CASSSPRWGAFEQYF
d_gene: NA
j_gene: TRBJ2-7
v_gene: TRBV11-2
abundance: NA

CDR3nt: TGTGCCAGCAGTTTAAGCAACAGCCAAGAGACCCAGTACTTC
CDR3aa: CASSLSNSQETQYF
d_gene: NA
j_gene: TRBJ2-5
v_gene: TRBV6-6
abundance: NA

CDR3nt: TGCGCCAGCAGGACAGGGGTGTGGGATACCGGGGAGCTGTTTTTT
CDR3aa: CASRTGVWDTGELFF
d_gene: TRBD1
j_gene: TRBJ2-2
v_gene: TRBV4-1
abundance: NA

CDR3nt: TGTGCCAGCAGCTCTTGGGCGGGGGCTAATGAAAAACTGTTTTTT
CDR3aa: CASSSWAGANEKLFF
d_gene: NA
j_gene: TRBJ1-4
v_gene: TRBV7-2
abundance: NA

CDR3nt: TGTGCCAGCAGTTTATTGGGACTAGTGGAGCAGTACTTC
CDR3aa: CASSLLGLVEQYF
d_gene: TRBD2
j_gene: TRBJ2-7
v_gene: TRBV28
abundance: once

CDR3nt: TGTGCCTGGAGTGCCCCCAACCGGGGCGGGGAGCTGTTTTTT
CDR3aa: CAWSAPNRGGELFF
d_gene: NA
j_gene: TRBJ2-2
v_gene: TRBV30
abundance: NA